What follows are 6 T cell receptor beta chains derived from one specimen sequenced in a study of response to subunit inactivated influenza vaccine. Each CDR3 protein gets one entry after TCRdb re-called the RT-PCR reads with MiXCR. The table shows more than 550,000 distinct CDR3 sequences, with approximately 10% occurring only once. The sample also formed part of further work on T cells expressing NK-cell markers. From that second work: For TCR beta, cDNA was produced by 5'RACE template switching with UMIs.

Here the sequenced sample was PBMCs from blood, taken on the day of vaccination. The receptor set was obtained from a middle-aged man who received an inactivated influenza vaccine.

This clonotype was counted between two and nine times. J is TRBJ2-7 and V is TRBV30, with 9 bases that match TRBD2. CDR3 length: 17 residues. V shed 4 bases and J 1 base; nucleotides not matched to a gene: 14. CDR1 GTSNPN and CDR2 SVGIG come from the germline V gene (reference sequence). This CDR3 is CAWNLGLDSGGSYEQYF. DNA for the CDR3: TGTGCCTGGAACTTAGGCTTGGATAGCGGGGGATCCTACGAGCAGTACTTC. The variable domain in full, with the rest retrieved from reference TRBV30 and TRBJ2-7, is SQTIHQWPATLVQPVGSPLSLECTVEGTSNPNLYWYRQAAGRGLQLLFYSVGIGQISSEVPQNLSASRPQDRQFILSSKKLLLSDSGFYLCAWNLGLDSGGSYEQYFGPGTRLTVT.

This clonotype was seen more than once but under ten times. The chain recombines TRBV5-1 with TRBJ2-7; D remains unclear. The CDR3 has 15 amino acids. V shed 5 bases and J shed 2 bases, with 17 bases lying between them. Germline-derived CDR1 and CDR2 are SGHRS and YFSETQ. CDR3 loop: CASSYGRAVAYEQYF. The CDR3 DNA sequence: TGCGCCAGCAGTTATGGACGGGCGGTAGCCTACGAGCAGTACTTC.

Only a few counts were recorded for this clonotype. The DNA for the CDR3 is TGTGCCAGTACACAGGGCGGGGGGAAAGAGACCCAGTACTTC. Translating gives CASTQGGGKETQYF. The chain combines TRBV12-3 or TRBV12-4 with TRBJ2-5, with 8 bases identical to TRBD2. The CDR3 loop spans 14 amino acids. With V trimmed by 9 bases and J by 3 bases, 9 bases remained unmatched.

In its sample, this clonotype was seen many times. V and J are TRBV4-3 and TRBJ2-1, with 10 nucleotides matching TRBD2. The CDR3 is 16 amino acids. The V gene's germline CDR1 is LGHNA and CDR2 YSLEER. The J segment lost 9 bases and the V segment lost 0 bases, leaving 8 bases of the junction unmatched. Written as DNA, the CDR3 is TGCGCCAGCAGCCAAGATCGAAGCGGGGGGGCGCGTGAGCAGTTCTTC. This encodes CASSQDRSGGAREQFF.

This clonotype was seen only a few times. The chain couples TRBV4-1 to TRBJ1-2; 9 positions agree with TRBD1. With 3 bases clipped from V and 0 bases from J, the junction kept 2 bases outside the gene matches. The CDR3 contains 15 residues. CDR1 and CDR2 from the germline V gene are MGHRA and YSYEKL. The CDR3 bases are TGCGCCAGCAGCCAGGGACAGGGACCTAACTATGGCTACACCTTC. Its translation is CASSQGQGPNYGYTF.

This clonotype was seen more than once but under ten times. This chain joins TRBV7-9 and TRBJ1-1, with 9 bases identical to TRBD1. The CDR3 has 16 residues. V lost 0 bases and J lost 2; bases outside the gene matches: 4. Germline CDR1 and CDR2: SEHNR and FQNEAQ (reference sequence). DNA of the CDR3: TGTGCCAGCAGCTTAGCGCCGGGACAGGGAAACACTGAAGCTTTCTTT. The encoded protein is CASSLAPGQGNTEAFF.